This TCR beta chain is drawn from a study of blood T cell repertoires in COVID-19. This clone was picked up one time. Sequencing was performed with immunoSEQ multiplex PCR; in TCRdb, only in-frame clones are kept and a portion is missing. The profile shows 150,000 to 200,000 clones, over 70% of them singletons. This CDR3 has 16 residues. V shed 0 bases and J 6 bases; nucleotides not matched to a gene: 11. Germline CDR1 ENHRY, CDR2 SYGVKD. The sample was PBMCs or T cells enriched from blood (not recorded which). The genes are TRBV10-3 and TRBJ2-7; 7 nucleotides line up with TRBD2. This TCR was sampled from a woman aged 55-70 years who had recovered from COVID-19. The chain's CDR3 is CAISESRRGENGEQYF. CDR3 DNA: TGTGCCATCAGTGAGTCGAGACGGGGGGAGAACGGCGAGCAGTACTTC.